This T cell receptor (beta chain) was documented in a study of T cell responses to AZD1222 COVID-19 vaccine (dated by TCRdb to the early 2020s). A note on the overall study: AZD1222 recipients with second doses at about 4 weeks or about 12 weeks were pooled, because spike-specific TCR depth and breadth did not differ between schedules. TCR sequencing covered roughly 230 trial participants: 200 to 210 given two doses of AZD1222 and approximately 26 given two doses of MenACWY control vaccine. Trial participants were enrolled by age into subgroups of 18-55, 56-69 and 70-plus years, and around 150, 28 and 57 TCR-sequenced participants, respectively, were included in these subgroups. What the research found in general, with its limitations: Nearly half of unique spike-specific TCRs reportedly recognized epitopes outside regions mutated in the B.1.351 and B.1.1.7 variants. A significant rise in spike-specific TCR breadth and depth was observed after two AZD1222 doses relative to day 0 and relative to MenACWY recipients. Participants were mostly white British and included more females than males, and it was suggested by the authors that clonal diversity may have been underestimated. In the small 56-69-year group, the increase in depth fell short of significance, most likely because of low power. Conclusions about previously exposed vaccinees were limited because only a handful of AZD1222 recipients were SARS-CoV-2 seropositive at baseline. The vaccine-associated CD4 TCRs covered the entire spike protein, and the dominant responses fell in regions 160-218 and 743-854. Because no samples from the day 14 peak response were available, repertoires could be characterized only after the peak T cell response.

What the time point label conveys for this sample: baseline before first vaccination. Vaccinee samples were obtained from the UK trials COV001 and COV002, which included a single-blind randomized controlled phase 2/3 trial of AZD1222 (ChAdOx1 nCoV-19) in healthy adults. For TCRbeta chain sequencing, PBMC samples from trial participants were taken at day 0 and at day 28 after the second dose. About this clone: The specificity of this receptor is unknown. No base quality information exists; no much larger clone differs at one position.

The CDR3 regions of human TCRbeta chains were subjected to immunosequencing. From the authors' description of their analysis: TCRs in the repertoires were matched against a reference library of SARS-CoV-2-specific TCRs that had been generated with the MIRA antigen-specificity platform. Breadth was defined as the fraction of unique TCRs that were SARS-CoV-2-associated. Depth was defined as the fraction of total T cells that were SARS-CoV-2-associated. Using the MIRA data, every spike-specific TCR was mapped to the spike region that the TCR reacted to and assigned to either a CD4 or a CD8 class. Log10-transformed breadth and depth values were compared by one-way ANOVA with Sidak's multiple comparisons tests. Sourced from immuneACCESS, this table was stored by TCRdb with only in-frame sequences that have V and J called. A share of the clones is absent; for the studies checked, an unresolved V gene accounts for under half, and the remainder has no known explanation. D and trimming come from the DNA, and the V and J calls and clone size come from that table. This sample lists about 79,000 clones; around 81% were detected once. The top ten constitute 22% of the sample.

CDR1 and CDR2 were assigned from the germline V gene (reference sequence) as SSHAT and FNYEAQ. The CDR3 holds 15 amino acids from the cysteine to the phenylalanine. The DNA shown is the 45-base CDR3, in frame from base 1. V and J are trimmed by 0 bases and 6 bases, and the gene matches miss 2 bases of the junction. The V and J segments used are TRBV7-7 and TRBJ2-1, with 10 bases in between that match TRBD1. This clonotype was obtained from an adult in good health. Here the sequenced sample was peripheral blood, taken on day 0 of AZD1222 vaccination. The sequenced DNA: TGTGCCAGCAGCTTAGCTAGGACAGGGGGCAATGAGCAGTTCTTC. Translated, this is CASSLARTGGNEQFF. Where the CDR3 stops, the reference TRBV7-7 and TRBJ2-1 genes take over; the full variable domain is GAGVSQSPRYKVTKRGQDVTLRCDPISSHATLYWYQQALGQGPEFLTYFNYEAQPDKSGLPSDRFSAERPEGSISTLTIQRTEQRDSAMYRCASSLARTGGNEQFFGPGTRLTVL.